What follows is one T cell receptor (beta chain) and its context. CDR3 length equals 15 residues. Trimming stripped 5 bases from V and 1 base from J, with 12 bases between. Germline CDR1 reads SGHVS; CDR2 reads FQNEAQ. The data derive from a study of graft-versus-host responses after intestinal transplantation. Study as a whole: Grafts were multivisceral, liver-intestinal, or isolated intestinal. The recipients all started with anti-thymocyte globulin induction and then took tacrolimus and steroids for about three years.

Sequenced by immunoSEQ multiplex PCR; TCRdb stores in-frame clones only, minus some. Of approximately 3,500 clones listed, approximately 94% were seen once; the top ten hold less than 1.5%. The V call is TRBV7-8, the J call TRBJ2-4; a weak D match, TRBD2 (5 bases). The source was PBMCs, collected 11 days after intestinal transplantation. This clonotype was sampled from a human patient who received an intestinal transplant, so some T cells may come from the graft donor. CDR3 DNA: TGTGCCAGCAGCCCGACGAGGGAGGCCAAAAACATTCAGTACTTC. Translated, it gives CASSPTREAKNIQYF.